This T cell receptor (beta chain) is from a study of response to subunit inactivated influenza vaccine. V was clipped by 6 bases and J by 7 bases, with 19 bases between them. The CDR3 spans 16 residues. CDR1 is MDHEN, CDR2 SYDVKM, per germline. This clonotype turned up a few times. TCRdb used MiXCR to reprocess the RT-PCR reads, holding one entry per CDR3 protein. This table has roughly 650,000 distinct CDR3 sequences, 15% to 18% appearing once. Source: PBMCs from blood, taken 11 to 12 days after vaccination. The chain links TRBV28 to TRBJ2-6; D might be TRBD1 (5 bases). The TCR was taken from a man in his forties or fifties who received an inactivated influenza vaccine. The CDR3 nucleotides are TGTGCCAGCAGAGCTCAGGGTCTCAGATCCGCCAACGTCCTGACTTTC. Translating it yields CASRAQGLRSANVLTF.